This entry describes one T cell receptor (beta chain). Its antigen remains unknown. The CDR3 length is 16 residues. CDR1 and CDR2 from the germline V gene are SGDLS and YYNGEE. J was trimmed by 2 bases and V by 0 bases; bases with no gene match: 4. This sample stems from a study of T cell responses to AZD1222 COVID-19 vaccine. Study-wide findings and caveats: Most donors were white British and more were female, and clonal diversity was possibly underestimated. Elevations in Spike-specific TCR breadth and depth followed administration of two AZD1222 doses. The reported proportion of spike-specific TCRs targeting unmutated variant regions was nearly half.

Assay used: immunoSEQ multiplex PCR; TCRdb lists only in-frame clones, some missing. The table shows some 90,000 clones, with roughly 84% occurring only once. This rearrangement joins TRBV9 to TRBJ2-1; 8 nucleotides match TRBD2. The sequences come from peripheral blood, collected on day 0 of AZD1222 vaccination. This TCR was recovered from an adult in good health. The CDR3 nucleotides are TGTGCCAGCAGCGTAGGAGGTAGCGGGACCTACAATGAGCAGTTCTTC. It translates to CASSVGGSGTYNEQFF.